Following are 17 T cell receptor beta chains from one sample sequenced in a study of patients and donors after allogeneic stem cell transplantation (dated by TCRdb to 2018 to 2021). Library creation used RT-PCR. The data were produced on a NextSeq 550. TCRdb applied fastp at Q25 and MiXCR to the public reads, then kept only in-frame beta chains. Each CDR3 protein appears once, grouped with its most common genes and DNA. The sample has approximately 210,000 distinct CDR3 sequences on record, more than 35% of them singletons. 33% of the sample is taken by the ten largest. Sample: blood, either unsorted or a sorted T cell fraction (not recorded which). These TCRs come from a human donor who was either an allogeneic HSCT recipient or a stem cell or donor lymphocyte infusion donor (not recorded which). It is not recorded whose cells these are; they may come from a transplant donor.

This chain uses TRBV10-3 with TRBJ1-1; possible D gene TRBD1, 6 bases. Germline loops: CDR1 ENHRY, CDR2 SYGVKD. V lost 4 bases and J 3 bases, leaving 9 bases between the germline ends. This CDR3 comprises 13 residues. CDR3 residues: CAISVSGDTEAFF. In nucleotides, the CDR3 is TGTGCCATCAGTGTGTCAGGGGACACTGAAGCTTTCTTT.

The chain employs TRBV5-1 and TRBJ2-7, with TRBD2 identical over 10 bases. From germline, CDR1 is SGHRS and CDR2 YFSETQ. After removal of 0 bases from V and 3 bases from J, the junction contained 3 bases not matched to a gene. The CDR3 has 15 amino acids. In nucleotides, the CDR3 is TGCGCCAGCAGCTTGGATCCTAGCGGGAGCTACGAGCAGTACTTC. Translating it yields CASSLDPSGSYEQYF.

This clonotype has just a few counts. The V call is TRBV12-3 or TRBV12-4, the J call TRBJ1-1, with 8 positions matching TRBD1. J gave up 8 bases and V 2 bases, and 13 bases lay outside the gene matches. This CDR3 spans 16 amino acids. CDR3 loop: CASSLMLGQAGSEAFF. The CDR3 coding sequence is TGTGCCAGCAGTTTAATGCTGGGACAGGCTGGATCGGAAGCTTTCTTT.

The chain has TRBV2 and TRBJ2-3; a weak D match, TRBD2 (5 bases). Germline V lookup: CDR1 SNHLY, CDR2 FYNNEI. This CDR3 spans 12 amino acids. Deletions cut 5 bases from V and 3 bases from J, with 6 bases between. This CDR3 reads CASSPGTDTQYF. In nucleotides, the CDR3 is TGTGCCAGCAGTCCGGGAACAGATACGCAGTATTTT.

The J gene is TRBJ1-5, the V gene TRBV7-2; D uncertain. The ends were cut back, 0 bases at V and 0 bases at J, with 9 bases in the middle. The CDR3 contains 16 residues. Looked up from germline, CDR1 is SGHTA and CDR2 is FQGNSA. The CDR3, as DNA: TGTGCCAGCAGCTTAGCCCCCCGGGGTAGCAATCAGCCCCAGCATTTT. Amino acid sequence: CASSLAPRGSNQPQHF.

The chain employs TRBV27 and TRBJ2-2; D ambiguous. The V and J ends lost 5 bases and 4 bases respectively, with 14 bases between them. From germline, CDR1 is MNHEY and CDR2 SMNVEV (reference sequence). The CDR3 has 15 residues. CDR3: CASSPRRTATGELFF. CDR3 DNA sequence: TGTGCCAGCAGTCCGCGCCGCACCGCCACCGGGGAGCTGTTTTTT.

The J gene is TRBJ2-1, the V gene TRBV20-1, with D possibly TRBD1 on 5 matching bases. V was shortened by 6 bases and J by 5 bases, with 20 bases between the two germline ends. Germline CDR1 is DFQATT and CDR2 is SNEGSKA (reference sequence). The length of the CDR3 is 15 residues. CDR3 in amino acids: CSANVGQGGHNEQFF. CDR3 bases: TGCAGTGCAAACGTCGGGCAGGGTGGGCACAATGAGCAGTTCTTC.

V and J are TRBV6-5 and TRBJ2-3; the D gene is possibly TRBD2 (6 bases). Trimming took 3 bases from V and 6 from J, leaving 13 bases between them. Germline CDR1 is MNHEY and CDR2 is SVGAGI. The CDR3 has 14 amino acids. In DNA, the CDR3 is TGTGCCAGCAGTTATTGGAGGGGAGCGGATACGCAGTATTTT. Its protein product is CASSYWRGADTQYF.

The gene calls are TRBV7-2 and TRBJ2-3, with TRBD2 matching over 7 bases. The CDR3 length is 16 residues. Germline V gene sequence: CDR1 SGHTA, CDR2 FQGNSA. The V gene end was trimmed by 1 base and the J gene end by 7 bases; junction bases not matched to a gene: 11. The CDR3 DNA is TGTGCCAGCAGCTTAGGAGGCGGCGGGAGTGCAAATACGCAGTATTTT. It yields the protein CASSLGGGGSANTQYF.

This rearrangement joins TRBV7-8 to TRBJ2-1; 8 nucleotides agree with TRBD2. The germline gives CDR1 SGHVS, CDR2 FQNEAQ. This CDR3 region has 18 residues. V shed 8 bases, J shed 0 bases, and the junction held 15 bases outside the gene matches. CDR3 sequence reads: CASLLKPYSGSSYNEQFF. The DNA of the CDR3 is TGTGCCAGCCTACTTAAACCCTACAGCGGGAGCTCCTACAATGAGCAGTTCTTC.

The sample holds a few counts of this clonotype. The CDR3 region has the DNA TGTGCCAGCAGTCCAGAAGGGTCCCATCAGCCCCAGCATTTT. Its protein is CASSPEGSHQPQHF. The chain couples TRBV12-3 or TRBV12-4 to TRBJ1-5; D is unresolved. This CDR3 contains 14 residues. V lost 5 bases and J 5 bases, leaving 13 bases between the germline ends.

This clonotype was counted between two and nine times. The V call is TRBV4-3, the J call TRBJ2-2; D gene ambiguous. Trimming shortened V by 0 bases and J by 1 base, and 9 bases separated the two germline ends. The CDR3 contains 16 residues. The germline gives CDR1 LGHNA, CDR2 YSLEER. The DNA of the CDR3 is TGCGCCAGCAGCCAAGATGTACCAGTGAACACCGGGGAGCTGTTTTTT. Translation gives CASSQDVPVNTGELFF.

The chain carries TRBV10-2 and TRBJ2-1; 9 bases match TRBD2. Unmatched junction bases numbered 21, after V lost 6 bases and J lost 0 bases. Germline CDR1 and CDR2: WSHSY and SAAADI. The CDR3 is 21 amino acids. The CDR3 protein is CASRGTDPPSLAGSSYNEQFF. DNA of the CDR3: TGCGCCAGCAGAGGGACAGATCCCCCTTCGCTAGCGGGAAGCTCCTACAATGAGCAGTTCTTC.

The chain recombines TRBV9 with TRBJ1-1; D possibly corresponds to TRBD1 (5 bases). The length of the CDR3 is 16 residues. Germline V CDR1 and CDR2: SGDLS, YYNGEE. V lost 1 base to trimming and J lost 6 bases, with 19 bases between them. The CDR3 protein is CASSVRGAPDKAEAFF. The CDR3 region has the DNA TGTGCCAGCAGCGTACGAGGGGCCCCGGACAAAGCTGAAGCTTTCTTT.

The CDR3 loop is CASRRIPPNEQFF. CDR3 coding DNA: TGTGCCAGCAGGCGGATCCCTCCAAATGAGCAGTTCTTC. This sequence joins TRBV5-6 and TRBJ2-1; D unclear. Germline V lookup: CDR1 SGHDT, CDR2 YYEEEE. The CDR3 covers 13 residues. The germline V and J ends were trimmed by 5 bases and 7 bases, with 13 bases remaining between them.

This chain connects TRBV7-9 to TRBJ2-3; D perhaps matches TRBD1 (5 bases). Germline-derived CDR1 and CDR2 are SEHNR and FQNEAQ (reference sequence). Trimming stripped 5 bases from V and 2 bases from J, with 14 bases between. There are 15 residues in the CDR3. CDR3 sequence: CASSQGEQVTDTQYF. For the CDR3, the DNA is TGTGCCAGCAGCCAAGGGGAACAGGTCACAGATACGCAGTATTTT.

CDR3 DNA sequence: TGCGCCAGCAGCCCAACTGGCGAGAGGGGCTCGGGTGGCTACACCTTC. This translates into CASSPTGERGSGGYTF. This sequence joins TRBV4-3 and TRBJ1-2; TRBD1 might be the D (5 bases). The CDR3 runs 16 residues. V was cut by 4 bases and J by 7 bases, with 22 bases left in between. Germline V lookup: CDR1 LGHNA, CDR2 YSLEER.